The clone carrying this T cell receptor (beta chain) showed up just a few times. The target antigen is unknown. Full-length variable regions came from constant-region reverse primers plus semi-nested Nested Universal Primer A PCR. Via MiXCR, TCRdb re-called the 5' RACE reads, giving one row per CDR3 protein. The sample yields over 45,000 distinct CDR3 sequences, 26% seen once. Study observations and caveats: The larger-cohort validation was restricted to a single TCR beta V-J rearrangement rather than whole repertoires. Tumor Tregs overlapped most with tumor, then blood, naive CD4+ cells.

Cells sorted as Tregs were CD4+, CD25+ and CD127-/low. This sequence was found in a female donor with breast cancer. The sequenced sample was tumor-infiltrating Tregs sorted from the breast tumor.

CDR3 nucleotide sequence: TGTGCCAGCAGCCGATCCGGACAGGGAGGTGACACTGAAGCTTTCTTT. Protein product: CASSRSGQGGDTEAFF. V and J are TRBV7-8 and TRBJ1-1, with 8 nucleotides matching TRBD1. There are 16 residues in the CDR3. V dropped 5 bases and J dropped 3; count of bases not matched to a gene: 11. The germline CDR1 and CDR2 sequences are SGHVS and FQNEAQ. Variable domain in full (rest from reference TRBV7-8 and TRBJ1-1): GAGVSQSPRYKVAKRGQDVALRCDPISGHVSLFWYQQALGQGPEFLTYFQNEAQLDKSGLPSDRFFAERPEGSVSTLKIQRTQQEDSAVYLCASSRSGQGGDTEAFFGQGTRLTVV.